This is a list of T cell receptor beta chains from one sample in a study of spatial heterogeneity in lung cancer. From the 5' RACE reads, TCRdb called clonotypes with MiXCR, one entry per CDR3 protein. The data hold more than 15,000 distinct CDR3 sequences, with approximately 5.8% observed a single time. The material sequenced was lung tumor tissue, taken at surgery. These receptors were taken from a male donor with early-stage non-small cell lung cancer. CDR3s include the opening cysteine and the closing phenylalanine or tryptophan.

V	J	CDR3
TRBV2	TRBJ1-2	CASTRTPGQTYGYTF
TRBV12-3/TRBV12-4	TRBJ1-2	CASSPSQGASGYTF
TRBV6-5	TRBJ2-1	CASSRPASGGRYNEQFF
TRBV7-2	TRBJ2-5	CASSTSGGAGGETQYF
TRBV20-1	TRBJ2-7	CSAQDDLSSYEQYF
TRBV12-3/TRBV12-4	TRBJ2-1	CASSLIGRGDEQFF
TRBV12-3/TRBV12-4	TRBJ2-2	CASSLVPPVDTGELFF
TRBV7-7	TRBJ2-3	CASSPLAGGPGLATDTQYF
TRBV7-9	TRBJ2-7	CASSQTSGSSYEQYF
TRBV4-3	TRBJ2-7	CASRADRVDEQYF
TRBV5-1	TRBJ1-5	CASSLEGSKPQHF
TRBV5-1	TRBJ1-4	CASSRQSTNEKLFF
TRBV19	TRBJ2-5	CASSDRGFQETQYF
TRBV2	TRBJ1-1	CASSEGGQGGEAFF
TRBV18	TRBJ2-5	CASSPLGETQYF
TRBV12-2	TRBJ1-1	CASLLGRRNTEAFF
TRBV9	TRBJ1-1	CASSYQLNTEAFF
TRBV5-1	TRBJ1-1	CASSLAAGEVAAEAFF
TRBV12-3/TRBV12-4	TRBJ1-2	CASSLGREVGYTF
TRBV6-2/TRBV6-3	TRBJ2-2	CASSSALGRRDTGELFF
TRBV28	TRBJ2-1	CASTGLSNEQFF
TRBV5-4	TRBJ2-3	CASSLGRGTDTQYF
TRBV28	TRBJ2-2	CASSFQGAGTGELFF
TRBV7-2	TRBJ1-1	CASRRVGGTEAFF
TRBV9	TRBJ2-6	CASSFGLAGYSGANVLTF
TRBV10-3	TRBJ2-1	CAINRRGSYNEQFF
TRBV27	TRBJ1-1	CASSPLGGPMNTEAFF
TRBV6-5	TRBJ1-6	CASSLRDRGLDSPLHF
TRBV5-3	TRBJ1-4	CARSLEGVANEKLFF
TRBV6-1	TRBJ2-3	CASSENELAGTDTQYF
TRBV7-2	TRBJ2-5	CASSQAPSGGHKQETQYF
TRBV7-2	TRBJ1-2	CASSGRGRAYGYTF
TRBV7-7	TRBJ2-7	CASSPNLSGNEQYF
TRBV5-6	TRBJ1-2	CASSFRQAYGYTF
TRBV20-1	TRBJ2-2	CSARASTGELFF
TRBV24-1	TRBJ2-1	CATARAGPDNEQFF
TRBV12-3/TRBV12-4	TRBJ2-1	CASSRTSTDEQFF
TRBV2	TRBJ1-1	CASSAWQGNTEAFF
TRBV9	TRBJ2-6	CASSGTSGNSGANVLTF
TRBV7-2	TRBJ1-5	CASSLEGRANQPQHF
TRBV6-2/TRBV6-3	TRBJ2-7	CASSGTSGDTYEQYF
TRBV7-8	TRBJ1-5	CASRQGYSNQPQHF
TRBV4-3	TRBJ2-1	CASSRRLAGGHNEQFF
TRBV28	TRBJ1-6	CASRHSFGTVNSPLHF
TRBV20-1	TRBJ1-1	CSASSTVAAFF
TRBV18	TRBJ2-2	CASSPTTSSSGSRELFF
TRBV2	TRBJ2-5	CASRPYFTGNLQETQYF
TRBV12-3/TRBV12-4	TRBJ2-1	CASSFDGRGYGNEQFF
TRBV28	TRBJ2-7	CASSQGQGRRDSYEQYF
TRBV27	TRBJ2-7	CASRTQGQGGYEQYF
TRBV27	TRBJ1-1	CASSWETGSSRVNTEAFF
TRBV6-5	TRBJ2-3	CASSRLRGRANTQYF
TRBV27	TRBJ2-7	CASSLTSGALSAVF
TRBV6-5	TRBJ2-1	CASRKDRGRPWNEQFF
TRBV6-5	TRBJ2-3	CASTSSGRGTDTQYF
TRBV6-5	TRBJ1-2	CASGTGIRRGYTF